A few counts support the clone carrying this T cell receptor beta chain. What it binds is not known. The length of the CDR3 is 14 residues. CDR1 is MNHEY and CDR2 is SVGEGT in the germline V gene. The trim removed 5 bases at V and 5 bases at J, leaving 5 bases unmatched. The data were taken from a study of T cells after yellow fever vaccination. Template switching with 5'RACE generated the TCR cDNA and added a universal primer site and UMIs. TCRdb used MiXCR to reprocess the 5' RACE reads, holding one entry per CDR3 protein. The data show 350,000 to 550,000 distinct CDR3 sequences, with roughly a sixth seen just once and 18% held by the top ten. Study findings and constraints: Post-booster samples contained most primary-vaccination clones (approximately 96% CD4, approximately 88% CD8). Some clonotypes were seen in both the CD4 and the CD8 compartments. These made up a small share and likely arose from convergent recombination. Though it reached lower strength, the secondary response hit its peak faster, day 5 versus 15.

The chain employs TRBV6-2 or TRBV6-3 and TRBJ2-2; 7 bases line up with TRBD1. The sequence was collected from a man aged 18 to 30 who received the YFV17D yellow fever vaccine. The sequenced sample was PBMCs, obtained before the yellow fever booster vaccination. The CDR3 nucleotides read TGTGCCAGCAGTCGGGACAGTCTGACCGGGGAGCTGTTTTTT. Translating gives CASSRDSLTGELFF.